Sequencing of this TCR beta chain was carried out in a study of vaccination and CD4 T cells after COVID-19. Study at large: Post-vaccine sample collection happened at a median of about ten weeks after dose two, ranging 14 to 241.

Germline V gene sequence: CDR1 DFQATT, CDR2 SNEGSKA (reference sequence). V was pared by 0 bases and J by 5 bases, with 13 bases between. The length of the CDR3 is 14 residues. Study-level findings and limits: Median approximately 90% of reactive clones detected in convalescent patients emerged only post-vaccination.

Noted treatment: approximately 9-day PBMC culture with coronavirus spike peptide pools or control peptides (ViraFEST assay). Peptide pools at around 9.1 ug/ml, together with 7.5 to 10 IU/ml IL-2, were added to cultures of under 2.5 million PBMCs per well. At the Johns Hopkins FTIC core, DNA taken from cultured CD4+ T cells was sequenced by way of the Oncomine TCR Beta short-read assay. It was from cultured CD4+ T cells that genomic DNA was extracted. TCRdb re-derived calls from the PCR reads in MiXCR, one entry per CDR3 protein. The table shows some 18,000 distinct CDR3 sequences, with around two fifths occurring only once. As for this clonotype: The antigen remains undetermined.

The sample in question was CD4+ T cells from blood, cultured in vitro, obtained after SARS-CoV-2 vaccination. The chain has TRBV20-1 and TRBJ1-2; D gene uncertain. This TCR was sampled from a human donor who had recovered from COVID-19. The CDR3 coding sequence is TGCAGTGCTAGAGACCAAGAGAAACAATATGGCTACACCTTC. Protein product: CSARDQEKQYGYTF.